The TCR beta chain described here comes from a study of T cells in localized non-small cell lung cancer. The study, taken as a whole, reports: Adjacent lung had a median roughly 60 of the 100 largest tumor clones. Uninvolved nearby lung showed the greatest T cell clonality, exceeding that found in tumor.

This clone has more than one count but fewer than ten. Antigen specificity is unknown. Produced via immunoSEQ multiplex PCR; TCRdb's table is partial and in-frame only. This repertoire shows 5,000 to 6,500 clones, roughly 35% found once; its top ten account for roughly 8%. The germline CDR1 and CDR2 sequences are MNHGY and SAAAGT. This CDR3 spans 13 amino acids. V lost 5 bases, J lost 5 bases, and 12 bases lay in between. V usage is TRBV6-8 and J usage is TRBJ2-5; tentative D call: TRBD1 (7 bases). This receptor was obtained from a male donor aged 60 or over with stage I squamous cell lung carcinoma. Sequenced here: lung tumor tissue, sampled before any cancer treatment. The CDR3 DNA is TGTGCCAGCAGTGACCCAGGGGGGGAGACCCAGTACTTC. It encodes CASSDPGGETQYF.